One sample yielded the 10 T cell receptor beta chains listed below, sequenced in a study of T cell changes during pregnancy in multiple sclerosis. The assay was immunoSEQ multiplex PCR, and TCRdb's table has in-frame clones only and misses some. The sample consists of over 35,000 clones, approximately 92% of them appearing once. The starting material was CD4+ T cells from peripheral blood mononuclear cells, obtained in the third trimester of pregnancy. The receptors were sampled from a female donor with multiple sclerosis, enrolled in a pregnancy study.

The V and J genes are TRBV29-1 and TRBJ1-2; the D gene is possibly TRBD1 (6 bases). Germline loops: CDR1 SQVTM, CDR2 ANQGSEA. V gave up 7 bases and J gave up 9 bases, with 18 bases separating them. This CDR3 is built from 12 residues. CDR3 bases: TGCAGCGCTATTAGGGGGACGGAGAGCTACACCTTC. It translates to CSAIRGTESYTF.

The V call is TRBV6-5, the J call TRBJ1-2; D is perhaps TRBD1 (6 bases). This CDR3 comprises 14 residues. The V end was cut by 5 bases, the J end by 3 bases, with 13 bases between. Looked up from germline, CDR1 is MNHEY and CDR2 is SVGAGI. DNA of the CDR3: TGTGCCAGCAGTGCCAGGGGAAATGACTATGGCTACACCTTC. Translation gives CASSARGNDYGYTF.

A single count supports this clone. The chain joins TRBV2 to TRBJ2-7; maybe TRBD1 (6 bases). The CDR3 spans 14 residues. Trimming removed 6 bases from V and 1 base from J, with 13 bases in between. The V gene's germline CDR1 is SNHLY and CDR2 FYNNEI. The CDR3 nucleotides are TGTGCCAGCAGCCGGGACACCGCTTCCTACGAGCAGTACTTC. Its translation: CASSRDTASYEQYF.

This clone was counted once. The chain recombines TRBV5-1 with TRBJ1-1, with a possible D match to TRBD1 (6 bases). The CDR3 is made up of 15 amino acids. Trimming left V 5 bases short and J 5 bases short, with 19 bases between. CDR1 and CDR2 from the germline V gene are SGHRS and YFSETQ. The CDR3 DNA is TGCGCCAGCAGGGTACGAGGGGGTGGCGGAACTGAAGCTTTCTTT. Residues: CASRVRGGGGTEAFF. Drawing the rest from reference TRBV5-1 and TRBJ1-1, the complete variable domain is KAGVTQTPRYLIKTRGQQVTLSCSPISGHRSVSWYQQTPGQGLQFLFEYFSETQRNKGNFPGRFSGRQFSNSRSEMNVSTLELGDSALYLCASRVRGGGGTEAFFGQGTRLTVV.

The chain recombines TRBV4-1 with TRBJ2-1; 10 positions agree with TRBD2. Trimming at V came to 0 bases and at J to 8 bases, leaving 7 bases not matched to a gene. Germline values: CDR1 MGHRA, CDR2 YSYEKL. This CDR3 contains 16 residues. The CDR3 DNA is TGCGCCAGCAGCCAAGATAGGCTAGCGGGAGCAGATGAGCAGTTCTTC. This encodes CASSQDRLAGADEQFF.

J is TRBJ2-2 and V is TRBV11-1; D gene ambiguous. The CDR3 extends over 14 amino acids. CDR1 is SGHAT, CDR2 FQDESV, per germline (reference sequence). Trimming stripped 4 bases from V and 2 bases from J, with 8 bases between. The CDR3 DNA reads as TGTGCCAGCAGCTCCAGACAAAACACCGGGGAGCTGTTTTTT. It is translated as CASSSRQNTGELFF.

This chain connects TRBV30 to TRBJ1-3; no firm D call. Germline V gene lookup returns CDR1 GTSNPN and CDR2 SVGIG (reference sequence). V lost 3 bases and J 0 bases, leaving 12 bases between the germline ends. The CDR3 is made up of 15 amino acids. The CDR3 DNA follows: TGTGCCTGGAGGCGGCCCCCGAGCTCTGGAAACACCATATATTTT. Translated: CAWRRPPSSGNTIYF.

The rearrangement uses TRBV20-1 and TRBJ1-1, with a possible D match to TRBD1 (5 bases). V gave up 3 bases and J gave up 5 bases, with 7 bases separating them. The CDR3 is 11 amino acids. Germline-derived CDR1 and CDR2 are DFQATT and SNEGSKA (reference sequence). The CDR3 DNA follows: TGCAGTGCTAGGGGGGGGACTGAAGCTTTCTTT. Translated, it gives CSARGGTEAFF.

This clone was seen a few times. The genes are TRBV5-1 and TRBJ1-5; D not certain. The CDR3 runs 13 residues. V was trimmed by 4 bases and J by 5 bases, leaving 10 bases between them. CDR1 is SGHRS and CDR2 is YFSETQ in the germline V gene. CDR3 region: CASSLGRDQPQHF. The CDR3 nucleotides read TGCGCCAGCAGCCTCGGTCGGGATCAGCCCCAGCATTTT.

The chain uses TRBV27 and TRBJ2-3; perhaps TRBD2 as D (6 bases). The CDR3 has 14 residues. V lost 6 bases, J lost 1 base, and 11 bases lay in between. Germline loops: CDR1 MNHEY, CDR2 SMNVEV (reference sequence). CDR3 protein: CASRGLGGTDTQYF. CDR3 nucleotides: TGTGCCAGCAGGGGACTGGGGGGCACAGATACGCAGTATTTT.